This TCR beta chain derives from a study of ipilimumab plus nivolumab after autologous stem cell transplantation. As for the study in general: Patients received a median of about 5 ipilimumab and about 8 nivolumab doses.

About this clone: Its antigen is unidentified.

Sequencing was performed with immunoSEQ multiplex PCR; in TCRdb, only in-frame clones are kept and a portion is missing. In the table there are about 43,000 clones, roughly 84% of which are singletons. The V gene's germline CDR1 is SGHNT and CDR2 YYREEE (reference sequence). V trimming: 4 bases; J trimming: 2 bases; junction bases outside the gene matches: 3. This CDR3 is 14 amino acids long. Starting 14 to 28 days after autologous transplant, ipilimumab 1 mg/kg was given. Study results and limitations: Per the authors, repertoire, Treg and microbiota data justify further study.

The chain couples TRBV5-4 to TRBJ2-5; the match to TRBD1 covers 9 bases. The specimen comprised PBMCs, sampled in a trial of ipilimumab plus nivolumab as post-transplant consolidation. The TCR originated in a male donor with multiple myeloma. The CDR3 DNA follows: TGTGCCAGCAGCCCCGGGACAGGGCAAGAGACCCAGTACTTC. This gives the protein CASSPGTGQETQYF.